What follows are 32 T cell receptor beta chains derived from one specimen sequenced in a study of blood T cell repertoires in COVID-19. Sequenced by immunoSEQ multiplex PCR; TCRdb stores in-frame clones only, minus some. The table shows 140,000 to 150,000 clones, with 70% to 90% occurring only once. The material sequenced was peripheral blood. The origin of the receptors is a woman in her sixties or seventies with COVID-19, enrolled during active disease.

This CDR3 reads CASSPRESNQPQHF. In nucleotides, the CDR3 is TGTGCCAGCAGCCCACGGGAAAGCAATCAGCCCCAGCATTTT. The chain joins TRBV7-2 to TRBJ1-5; no clear D gene. The CDR3 totals 14 residues. Germline assignment: CDR1 SGHTA and CDR2 FQGNSA. Trimming shortened V by 5 bases and J by 1 base, and 9 bases separated the two germline ends.

This chain uses TRBV5-1 with TRBJ2-7, with a tentative D call TRBD1 (5 bases). Germline V gene data show CDR1 as SGHRS and CDR2 as YFSETQ. Trimming left V 3 bases short and J 5 bases short, with 9 bases between. The CDR3 contains 12 residues. The CDR3 protein is CASSWQGNEQYF. The CDR3 nucleotides read TGCGCCAGCAGCTGGCAGGGTAACGAGCAGTACTTC.

The chain links TRBV19 to TRBJ1-5; weak D call: TRBD1 (5 bases). Germline-derived CDR1 and CDR2 are LNHDA and SQIVND (reference sequence). The CDR3 runs 15 residues. V lost 1 base to trimming and J lost 3 bases, with 10 bases between them. The CDR3 region is CASSIGDSYNQPQHF. CDR3 nucleotide sequence: TGTGCCAGTAGTATAGGCGACAGCTACAATCAGCCCCAGCATTTT.

The chain employs TRBV25-1 and TRBJ2-1; 10 bases align to TRBD2. CDR1 is MGHDK, CDR2 SYGVNS, per germline. The CDR3 runs 16 residues. The V segment lost 4 bases and the J segment 6 bases; nucleotides outside the gene matches: 9. The CDR3 region has the DNA TGTGCCAGCAGTGGCCCTTCTAGCGGGGGTCTCAATGAGCAGTTCTTC. It yields the protein CASSGPSSGGLNEQFF.

The gene calls are TRBV5-6 and TRBJ1-2; 9 bases map to TRBD1. V was pared by 0 bases and J by 3 bases, with 3 bases of the junction left unmatched. This CDR3 is built from 15 residues. The germline gives CDR1 SGHDT, CDR2 YYEEEE. The CDR3 region is CASSLDRGRYYGYTF. CDR3 nucleotide sequence: TGTGCCAGCAGCTTGGACAGGGGGCGGTACTATGGCTACACCTTC.

The genes are TRBV5-6 and TRBJ2-7; maybe TRBD2 (7 bases). The CDR3 loop spans 14 amino acids. V lost 2 bases and J 2 bases, leaving 11 bases between the germline ends. CDR1 is SGHDT and CDR2 is YYEEEE in the germline V gene. The DNA of the CDR3 is TGTGCCAGCAGCTTTCGGGGGGCTCCCTACGAGCAGTACTTC. As protein: CASSFRGAPYEQYF.

The chain joins TRBV7-7 to TRBJ2-2; 12 bases line up with TRBD1. Germline-derived CDR1 and CDR2 are SSHAT and FNYEAQ (reference sequence). The CDR3 totals 15 residues. V dropped 4 bases and J dropped 6; count of bases not matched to a gene: 3. The CDR3 is CASSSGTGGSGELFF. The CDR3 nucleotides are TGTGCCAGCAGCTCAGGGACAGGGGGCTCCGGGGAGCTGTTTTTT.

J is TRBJ1-5 and V is TRBV10-3, with D maybe TRBD1 (5 bases). This CDR3 contains 16 residues. Trimming took off 5 bases at V and 8 bases at J, with 22 bases between the two ends. Germline CDR1 ENHRY, CDR2 SYGVKD. This CDR3 is CAISPSAGHVREPQHF. The CDR3 nucleotides are TGTGCCATCAGTCCCAGCGCTGGACACGTCAGGGAGCCCCAGCATTTT.

The V call is TRBV5-1, the J call TRBJ2-7; 7 nucleotides match TRBD2. With 4 bases clipped from V and 3 bases from J, the junction kept 4 bases outside the gene matches. The CDR3 runs to 13 residues. Germline CDR1 and CDR2: SGHRS and YFSETQ. CDR3 residues: CASSPPGGYEQYF. CDR3 sequence (DNA): TGCGCCAGCAGCCCCCCGGGGGGCTACGAGCAGTACTTC.

The chain employs TRBV27 and TRBJ2-1; 9 bases line up with TRBD1. The CDR3 sequence is 15 residues long. Germline CDR1 and CDR2: MNHEY and SMNVEV (reference sequence). J lost 1 base, V lost 3 bases, and 1 base had no gene match. The CDR3 DNA reads as TGTGCCAGCAGTTTTGGGACAGGGTCCTACAATGAGCAGTTCTTC. Its translation is CASSFGTGSYNEQFF.

J is TRBJ2-5 and V is TRBV19, with TRBD2 as a possible D gene (6 bases). This CDR3 is built from 15 residues. Trimming pared 0 bases from V and 7 bases from J, leaving 15 bases between. The germline V gene encodes CDR1 LNHDA and CDR2 SQIVND (reference sequence). The CDR3 region has the DNA TGTGCCAGTAGTATAGATGGCGGCGGGATGTGGACCCAGTACTTC. Protein product: CASSIDGGGMWTQYF. Supplemented by reference TRBV19 and TRBJ2-5, the full variable domain reads DGGITQSPKYLFRKEGQNVTLSCEQNLNHDAMYWYRQDPGQGLRLIYYSQIVNDFQKGDIAEGYSVSREKKESFPLTVTSAQKNPTAFYLCASSIDGGGMWTQYFGPGTRLLVL.

This chain links TRBV6-5 with TRBJ2-1; 8 bases are a match to TRBD2. The junction had 10 bases not matched to a gene; V was cut back by 5 bases and J by 7 bases. The CDR3 has 15 amino acids. Germline-derived CDR1 and CDR2 are MNHEY and SVGAGI. CDR3 sequence: CASSQGLGGPNEQFF. Here the CDR3 DNA reads TGTGCCAGCAGTCAGGGACTAGGGGGGCCGAATGAGCAGTTCTTC.

The chain employs TRBV29-1 and TRBJ2-2; TRBD2 is a possible D gene (5 bases). V was shortened by 6 bases and J by 9 bases, with 17 bases between the two germline ends. The CDR3 is 13 residues long. The germline gives CDR1 SQVTM, CDR2 ANQGSEA. CDR3 bases: TGCAGCGTGGAGGAGACGACTCCCCGGGAGCTGTTTTTT. Translation gives CSVEETTPRELFF.

The gene calls are TRBV7-3 and TRBJ2-2; 10 nucleotides line up with TRBD2. Germline CDR1 and CDR2: SGHTA and FQGTGA. This CDR3 region has 19 residues. Germline trimming cut 2 bases from V and 2 bases from J; bases unmatched to any gene: 11. The CDR3 reads CASSLLALSGGINTGELFF. The CDR3 coding sequence is TGTGCCAGCAGCTTATTGGCCCTTAGCGGGGGGATTAACACCGGGGAGCTGTTTTTT.

V usage is TRBV19 and J usage is TRBJ2-3; possible D gene TRBD2, 6 bases. Trimming stripped 3 bases from V and 3 bases from J, with 13 bases between. The CDR3 is made up of 15 amino acids. The germline gives CDR1 LNHDA, CDR2 SQIVND (reference sequence). The CDR3 spells CASSIMGGRTDTQYF. The DNA for the CDR3 is TGTGCCAGTAGTATCATGGGGGGACGGACAGATACGCAGTATTTT.

The genes are TRBV5-8 and TRBJ1-5, with TRBD1 matching over 9 bases. V gave up 4 bases and J gave up 1 base; unmatched junction bases: 12. The CDR3 runs 18 residues. Germline lookup yields CDR1 SGHTS and CDR2 YDEGEE. CDR3 coding DNA: TGTGCCAGCAGCCAACCAGGACAGGGGCTAGGGAGCAATCAGCCCCAGCATTTT. Its translation is CASSQPGQGLGSNQPQHF. The full variable domain, its missing parts supplied by reference TRBV5-8 and TRBJ1-5, is EAGVTQSPTHLIKTRGQQATLRCSPISGHTSVYWYQQALGLGLQFLLWYDEGEERNRGNFPPRFSGRQFPNYSSELNVNALELEDSALYLCASSQPGQGLGSNQPQHFGDGTRLSIL.

The chain employs TRBV12-3 or TRBV12-4 and TRBJ1-1, with D hard to call. CDR3 length equals 13 residues. The germline V and J ends were trimmed by 2 bases and 7 bases, with 11 bases remaining between them. Written as DNA, the CDR3 is TGTGCCAGCAGTTTAAGTCTAGGTGGTGAAGCTTTCTTT. It specifies CASSLSLGGEAFF.

A single count supports this clone. The CDR3 loop is CASSSRQANTGELFF. The CDR3 coding sequence is TGTGCCAGCAGCTCGAGACAGGCTAACACCGGGGAGCTGTTTTTT. J is TRBJ2-2 and V is TRBV7-2, with D possibly matching TRBD1 (6 bases). Trimming shortened V by 4 bases and J by 2 bases, and 11 bases separated the two germline ends. Germline CDR1 is SGHTA and CDR2 is FQGNSA. The CDR3 extends over 15 amino acids.

This clone appeared once. CDR3 nucleotide sequence: TGTGCCAGCAGCCCCGGACAGGGGAACTATGGCTACACCTTC. Residues: CASSPGQGNYGYTF. The J gene is TRBJ1-2, the V gene TRBV7-3; 9 nucleotides align to TRBD1. With 5 bases clipped from V and 2 bases from J, the junction kept 3 bases outside the gene matches. CDR3 length: 14 residues. CDR1 is SGHTA, CDR2 FQGTGA, per germline.

The chain recombines TRBV11-1 with TRBJ2-5, with 10 positions matching TRBD2. The CDR3 contains 16 residues. J was trimmed by 2 bases and V by 5 bases; bases with no gene match: 8. The V gene's germline CDR1 is SGHAT and CDR2 FQDESV (reference sequence). CDR3 bases: TGTGCCAGCAGCCCACGACTAGCGGGTAGGCAAGAGACCCAGTACTTC. It codes for CASSPRLAGRQETQYF.

The chain carries TRBV5-1 and TRBJ2-3; 15 bases are shared with TRBD2. CDR3 length: 17 residues. CDR1 and CDR2 (germline): SGHRS, YFSETQ. The V and J ends lost 4 bases and 4 bases, in that order; junction bases with no gene match: 7. The CDR3 coding sequence is TGCGCCAGCAGCATGGGACTAGCGGGGGGCGGCGCAGATACGCAGTATTTT. This gives the protein CASSMGLAGGGADTQYF.

This chain uses TRBV6-2 or TRBV6-3 with TRBJ2-4, with D tentatively TRBD2 (6 bases). Germline lookup yields CDR1 MNHEY and CDR2 SVGEGT. V was pared by 0 bases and J by 3 bases, with 9 bases between. This CDR3 region has 15 residues. CDR3 sequence (DNA): TGTGCCAGCAGTTACTCGCGGGGCGTCAAAAACATTCAGTACTTC. Translating gives CASSYSRGVKNIQYF.

Only a few counts were recorded for this clone. The V call is TRBV30, the J call TRBJ1-6; D gene unclear. V dropped 5 bases and J dropped 7 bases, with 12 bases sitting between them. Germline CDR1 reads GTSNPN; CDR2 reads SVGIG (reference sequence). The CDR3 has 13 amino acids. CDR3 sequence reads: CAWVQFMNSPLHF. The CDR3 DNA sequence: TGTGCCTGGGTACAGTTCATGAATTCACCCCTCCACTTT.

This clone has a single count. The chain carries TRBV5-1 and TRBJ2-3; TRBD1 matches 9 bases. Germline trimming cut 2 bases from V and 0 bases from J; bases unmatched to any gene: 16. Germline V CDR1 and CDR2: SGHRS, YFSETQ. CDR3 length: 20 residues. The CDR3 nucleotides read TGCGCCAGCAGCTTCGGGACAGGGACACATAGCCACACTAGCACAGATACGCAGTATTTT. Its protein is CASSFGTGTHSHTSTDTQYF.

This clone came up a few times. This chain joins TRBV4-3 and TRBJ2-1; TRBD2 agrees at 7 bases. This CDR3 is 17 amino acids long. Germline CDR1 is LGHNA and CDR2 is YSLEER. J gave up 0 bases and V 0 bases, and 5 bases lay outside the gene matches. The CDR3 loop is CASSQDRGGSSYNEQFF. As DNA, the CDR3 is TGCGCCAGCAGCCAAGATCGGGGCGGGAGCTCCTACAATGAGCAGTTCTTC.

This chain links TRBV5-1 with TRBJ1-6, with D possibly being TRBD1 (5 bases). Germline CDR1 reads SGHRS; CDR2 reads YFSETQ. The CDR3 runs to 18 residues. V lost 0 bases to trimming and J lost 7 bases, with 20 bases between them. The CDR3 bases are TGCGCCAGCAGCTTGGCCCCCTCCCGGGACGGGGGAAATTCACCCCTCCACTTT. It is translated as CASSLAPSRDGGNSPLHF.

This clone was counted a single time. V is TRBV18 and J is TRBJ2-7; 8 nucleotides align to TRBD1. V dropped 3 bases and J dropped 6; count of bases not matched to a gene: 10. Germline V CDR1 and CDR2: KGHSH, LQKENI. The CDR3 extends over 15 amino acids. CDR3 in DNA: TGTGCCAGCTCACCCCGACAGGGGCTTTTTTCCGAGCAGTACTTC. Translated, it gives CASSPRQGLFSEQYF. Looking up the rest from reference TRBV18 and TRBJ2-7 gives the full variable domain: NAGVMQNPRHLVRRRGQEARLRCSPMKGHSHVYWYRQLPEEGLKFMVYLQKENIIDESGMPKERFSAEFPKEGPSILRIQQVVRGDSAAYFCASSPRQGLFSEQYFGPGTRLTVT.

This chain links TRBV5-6 with TRBJ2-2, with 7 bases that match TRBD1. The CDR3 runs to 16 residues. Trimming removed 0 bases from V and 2 bases from J; junction bases left unmatched: 4. The germline gives CDR1 SGHDT, CDR2 YYEEEE. The CDR3 nucleotides read TGTGCCAGCAGCTTGGGGACAGGATTTAACACCGGGGAGCTGTTTTTT. Residues: CASSLGTGFNTGELFF.

CDR3 DNA: TGCGCCAGCAGCCAAGCGGGGGTAGGGAATCAGCCCCAGCATTTT. Translation: CASSQAGVGNQPQHF. This chain joins TRBV4-1 and TRBJ1-5; tentative D call: TRBD1 (5 bases). The V end was cut by 1 base, the J end by 4 bases, with 11 bases between. The germline V gene encodes CDR1 MGHRA and CDR2 YSYEKL. This CDR3 is 15 amino acids long.

V is TRBV5-6 and J is TRBJ1-2; D not certain. The CDR3 runs to 13 residues. Germline V CDR1 and CDR2: SGHDT, YYEEEE. V lost 6 bases and J 0 bases, leaving 9 bases between the germline ends. CDR3 in DNA: TGTGCCAGCACCGCGGGGACTAACTATGGCTACACCTTC. Protein: CASTAGTNYGYTF.

V usage is TRBV21-1 and J usage is TRBJ1-4; no DNA check was done on the table's D call, TRBD1. TRBV21-1 represents a pseudogene. CDR3 length: 14 amino acids. Here the CDR3 DNA reads TGTGCCAGCAGCCTGCGGACAGGGGGTGAAAAACTGTTTTTT. It yields the protein CASSLRTGGEKLFF.

The CDR3 DNA follows: TGTGCCAGCAGCTTGGCGGGGGATACGCAGTATTTT. Amino acids: CASSLAGDTQYF. V and J are TRBV5-5 and TRBJ2-3; tentatively, D is TRBD2 (5 bases). Trimming left V 0 bases short and J 6 bases short, with 5 bases between. The CDR3 contains 12 residues. CDR1 and CDR2 (germline): SGHKS, YYEKEE (reference sequence).